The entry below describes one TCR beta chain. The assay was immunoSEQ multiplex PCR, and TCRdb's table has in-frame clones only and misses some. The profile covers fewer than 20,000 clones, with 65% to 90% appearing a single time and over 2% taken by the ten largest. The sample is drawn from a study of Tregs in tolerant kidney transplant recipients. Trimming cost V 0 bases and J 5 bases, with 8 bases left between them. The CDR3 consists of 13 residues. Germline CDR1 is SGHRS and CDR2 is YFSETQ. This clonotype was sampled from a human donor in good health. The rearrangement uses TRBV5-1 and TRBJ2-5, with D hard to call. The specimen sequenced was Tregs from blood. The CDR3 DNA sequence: TGCGCCAGCAGCTTGGGGCGCGCCGAGACCCAGTACTTC. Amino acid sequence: CASSLGRAETQYF.